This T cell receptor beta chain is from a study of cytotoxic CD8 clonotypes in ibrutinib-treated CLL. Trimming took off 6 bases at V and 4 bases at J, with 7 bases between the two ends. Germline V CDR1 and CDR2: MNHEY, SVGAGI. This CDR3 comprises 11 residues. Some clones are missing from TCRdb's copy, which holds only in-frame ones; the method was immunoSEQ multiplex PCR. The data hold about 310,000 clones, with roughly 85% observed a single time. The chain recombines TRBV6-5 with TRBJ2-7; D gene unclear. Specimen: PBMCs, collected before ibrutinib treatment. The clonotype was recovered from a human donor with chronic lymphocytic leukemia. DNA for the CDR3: TGTGCCAGCAGGCGCCAATACGAGCAGTACTTC. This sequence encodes CASRRQYEQYF.